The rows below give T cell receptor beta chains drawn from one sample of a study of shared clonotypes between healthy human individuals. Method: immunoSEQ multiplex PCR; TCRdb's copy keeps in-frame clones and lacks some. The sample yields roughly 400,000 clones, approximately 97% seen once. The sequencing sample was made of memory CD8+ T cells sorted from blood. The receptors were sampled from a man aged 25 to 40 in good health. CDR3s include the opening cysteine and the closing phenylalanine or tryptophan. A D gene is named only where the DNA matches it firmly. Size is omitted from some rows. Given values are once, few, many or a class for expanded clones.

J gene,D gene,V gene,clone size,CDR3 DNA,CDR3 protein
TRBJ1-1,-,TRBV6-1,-,TGTGCCAGCATTCAGGGACTGAACACTGAAGCTTTCTTT,CASIQGLNTEAFF
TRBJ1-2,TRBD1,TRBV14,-,TGTGCCAGCAGCCAATTTTTTACAGGGGACTATGGCTACACCTTC,CASSQFFTGDYGYTF
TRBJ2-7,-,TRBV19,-,TGTGCCAGTAGTCCTAGTACGGGAGCCTACGAGCAGTACTTC,CASSPSTGAYEQYF
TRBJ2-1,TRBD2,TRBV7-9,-,TGTGCCAGCAGCTTAGTACCTATGCGGGAGGCCTACAATGAGCAGTTCTTC,CASSLVPMREAYNEQFF
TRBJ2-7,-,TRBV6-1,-,TGTGCCAGCAGTGAATGGGGCAGGGAAACGTCCTACGAGCAGTACTTC,CASSEWGRETSYEQYF
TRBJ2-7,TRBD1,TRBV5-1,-,TGCGCCAGCAGCTTTAACAGGGGTCCCTACGAGCAGTACTTC,CASSFNRGPYEQYF
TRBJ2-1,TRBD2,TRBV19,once,TGTGCCAGTAGTGGACCTGGGACTAGCGGGATAAAGGTTTGGGTGGATGAGCAGTTCTTC,CASSGPGTSGIKVWVDEQFF
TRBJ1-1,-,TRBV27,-,TGTGCCACCTCCGGATCGGCTTTCTTT,CATSGSAFF
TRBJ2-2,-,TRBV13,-,TGTGCCAGCAGCTCGCGTCCGGGCACCGGGGAGCTGTTTTTT,CASSSRPGTGELFF
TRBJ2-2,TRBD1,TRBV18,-,TGTGCCAGCTCACTTGACAGGGGTCCGACCGGGGAGCTGTTTTTT,CASSLDRGPTGELFF
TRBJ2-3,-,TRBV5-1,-,TGCGCCAGCAGCTTGGCGGGAGCAGATACGCAGTATTTT,CASSLAGADTQYF
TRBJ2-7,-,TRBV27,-,TGTGCCAGCAGTTCCTTCGGACCGCCCTACGAGCAGTACTTC,CASSSFGPPYEQYF
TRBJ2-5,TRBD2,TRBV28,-,TGTGCCAGCAGCTATAGCGGGAGGGCCGACGGAGAGACCCAGTACTTC,CASSYSGRADGETQYF
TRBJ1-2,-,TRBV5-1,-,TGCGCCAGCAGTCCTGGACCGATCTATGGCTACACCTTC,CASSPGPIYGYTF
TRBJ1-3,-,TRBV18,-,TGTGCCAGCTCACCGGAAAGTGGAAACACCATATATTTT,CASSPESGNTIYF
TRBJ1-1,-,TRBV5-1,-,TGCGCCAGCAGCTTGGTTAGGGGGAGGAACACTGAAGCTTTCTTT,CASSLVRGRNTEAFF
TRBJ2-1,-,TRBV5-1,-,TGCGCCAGCAGCCTCCCCGGGACCCCGGGGAATGAGCAGTTCTTC,CASSLPGTPGNEQFF
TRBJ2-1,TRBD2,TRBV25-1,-,TGTGCCAGCAGTGGACTAGCGGGATACTTTAATGAGCAGTTCTTC,CASSGLAGYFNEQFF
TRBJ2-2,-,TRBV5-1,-,TGCGCCAGCAGCTTTGGCAACCCCGGGAGCACCGGGGAGCTGTTTTTT,CASSFGNPGSTGELFF
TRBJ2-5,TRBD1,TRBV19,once,TGTGCCAGTAACAGGGGTTTCTTACAAGAGACCCAGTACTTC,CASNRGFLQETQYF
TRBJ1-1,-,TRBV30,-,TGTGCCTGGAGTGCCCCTTTTGGTGGGGGGAACACTGAAGCTTTCTTT,CAWSAPFGGGNTEAFF
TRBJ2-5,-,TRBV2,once,TGTGCCAGCAGTGATCAGAGGCAAGAGACCCAGTACTTC,CASSDQRQETQYF
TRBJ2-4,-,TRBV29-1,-,TGCAGCGTGGGGGGTACGAAAAACATTCAGTACTTC,CSVGGTKNIQYF
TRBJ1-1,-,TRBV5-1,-,TGCGCCAGCAGCTTGGGGCCCCGGGGGTCTGAAGCTTTCTTT,CASSLGPRGSEAFF
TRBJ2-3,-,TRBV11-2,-,TGTGCCAGCCTTGGGGCGGGATTTCTTAGAGATACGCAGTATTTT,CASLGAGFLRDTQYF
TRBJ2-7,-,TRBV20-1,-,TGCAGTGCTAGATCGGACTCCGAGCAGTACTTC,CSARSDSEQYF
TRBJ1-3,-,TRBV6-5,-,TGTGCCAGCCACATGACCTCCCCGGGAAACACCATATATTTT,CASHMTSPGNTIYF
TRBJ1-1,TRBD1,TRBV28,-,TGTGCCAGCAGAAGGGGGACAGGGAACACTGAAGCTTTCTTT,CASRRGTGNTEAFF